These 25 T cell receptor beta chains originate from one sample sequenced in a study of cytomegalovirus exposure and HLA in healthy donors. The PCR used 60 Vbeta and 13 Jbeta primers. Using immunoSEQ multiplex PCR, the repertoire was profiled, and TCRdb retains in-frame clones only, with some absent. This table holds about 64,000 clones. Material for sequencing was PBMCs. The source of these receptors is a woman between 18 and 29 years old in good health and CMV-seronegative.

This chain connects TRBV5-4 to TRBJ1-2; D remains ambiguous. V was clipped by 4 bases and J by 1 base, with 11 bases between them. This CDR3 contains 14 residues. Germline values: CDR1 SGHNT, CDR2 YYREEE (reference sequence). CDR3 sequence reads: CASSDRGFNYGYTF. CDR3 coding DNA: TGTGCCAGCAGCGACCGGGGTTTTAACTATGGCTACACCTTC.

V usage is TRBV5-6 and J usage is TRBJ2-5; D may be TRBD2 (5 bases). V lost 0 bases and J 5 bases, leaving 17 bases between the germline ends. Germline assignment: CDR1 SGHDT and CDR2 YYEEEE. This CDR3 comprises 16 residues. The CDR3 loop is CASSLGPGSSLETQYF. In DNA form, the CDR3 reads TGTGCCAGCAGCTTGGGCCCGGGGTCTAGTTTGGAGACCCAGTACTTC.

V and J are TRBV7-2 and TRBJ2-3, with 10 bases identical to TRBD2. Germline loops: CDR1 SGHTA, CDR2 FQGNSA. The CDR3 loop spans 16 amino acids. V trimming: 4 bases; J trimming: 6 bases; junction bases outside the gene matches: 10. The CDR3 nucleotides are TGTGCCAGCAGCTCGAAGCGGGGGGGAAGTTGGGATACGCAGTATTTT. Protein sequence: CASSSKRGGSWDTQYF.

The genes are TRBV6-5 and TRBJ2-1; D perhaps matches TRBD2 (6 bases). This CDR3 region has 12 residues. The germline V gene has CDR1 MNHEY and CDR2 SVGAGI. Trimming shortened V by 6 bases and J by 10 bases, and 13 bases separated the two germline ends. The CDR3 bases are TGTGCCAGCAGGTCGCCCGCGGGGGAGCAGTTCTTC. Amino acids: CASRSPAGEQFF.

The rearrangement uses TRBV12-5 and TRBJ2-7, with 7 nucleotides matching TRBD1. In germline, CDR1 is LGHNT, CDR2 FRNRAP. This CDR3 contains 14 residues. After removal of 5 bases from V and 2 bases from J, the junction contained 6 bases not matched to a gene. Here the CDR3 DNA reads TGTGCTAGTGGTCTCCGGACAGGTCCCTACGAGCAGTACTTC. Protein sequence: CASGLRTGPYEQYF.

The chain recombines TRBV15 with TRBJ2-3, with a tentative D call TRBD2 (5 bases). This CDR3 has 16 residues. V was shortened by 4 bases and J by 2 bases, with 16 bases between the two germline ends. In germline, CDR1 is LNHNV, CDR2 YYDKDF (reference sequence). This CDR3 is CATSKLLGVPTDTQYF. The CDR3 bases are TGTGCCACCAGCAAGTTACTAGGAGTTCCCACAGATACGCAGTATTTT.

This sequence joins TRBV5-1 and TRBJ2-3; TRBD2 aligns across 7 bases. The CDR3 has 14 amino acids. Germline V lookup: CDR1 SGHRS, CDR2 YFSETQ. The V segment lost 3 bases and the J segment 2 bases; nucleotides outside the gene matches: 3. The CDR3 bases are TGCGCCAGCAGCTCTGGGACTACCACAGATACGCAGTATTTT. The encoded protein is CASSSGTTTDTQYF.

The V and J genes are TRBV6-1 and TRBJ1-5, with a weak D call TRBD1 (5 bases). CDR3 length equals 15 residues. V gave up 6 bases and J gave up 6 bases, with 18 bases separating them. Germline values: CDR1 MNHNS, CDR2 SASEGT. The CDR3 bases are TGTGCCAGCAGCTACGTGGGGGGGGAGGGTCAGCCCCAGCATTTT. Its translation: CASSYVGGEGQPQHF.

The chain couples TRBV7-9 to TRBJ1-1; TRBD1 aligns across 8 bases. CDR1 and CDR2 from the germline V gene are SEHNR and FQNEAQ (reference sequence). This CDR3 is built from 19 residues. J lost 3 bases, V lost 4 bases, and 19 bases had no gene match. The CDR3 sequence: CASSSGQGALGKGDTEAFF. The CDR3 nucleotides are TGTGCCAGCAGCTCAGGGCAGGGGGCGTTGGGGAAGGGAGACACTGAAGCTTTCTTT.

This chain uses TRBV2 with TRBJ1-2; maybe TRBD1 (6 bases). CDR1 SNHLY and CDR2 FYNNEI come from the germline V gene. The V gene lost 5 bases and the J gene lost 0 bases, with 13 bases spanning the gap. The CDR3 is made up of 15 amino acids. The DNA for the CDR3 is TGTGCCAGCAGTTCAGGGGTTCGTACTAACTATGGCTACACCTTC. It specifies CASSSGVRTNYGYTF.

The chain carries TRBV2 and TRBJ1-2; tentatively, D is TRBD1 (5 bases). The V end lost 7 bases, the J end lost 3 bases, and 15 bases lay between the germline ends. Germline assignment: CDR1 SNHLY and CDR2 FYNNEI. The CDR3 consists of 14 residues. The CDR3 DNA reads TGTGCCAGCACTGAGAAGGGGCAGGACTATGGCTACACCTTC. Translation: CASTEKGQDYGYTF.

CDR3 bases: TGCGCCAGCAGCCAAGGTCTTACAGGGGGGGATCAGCCCCAGCATTTT. Translated: CASSQGLTGGDQPQHF. The chain carries TRBV4-1 and TRBJ1-5; 8 bases match TRBD1. The germline V gene encodes CDR1 MGHRA and CDR2 YSYEKL. The CDR3 consists of 16 residues. V lost 1 base to trimming and J lost 5 bases; unmatched junction nucleotides: 7.

The CDR3 reads CASSPQGGKAEAFF. The DNA for the CDR3 is TGTGCCAGCAGCCCTCAGGGCGGTAAGGCTGAAGCTTTCTTT. The rearrangement joins TRBV11-2 to TRBJ1-1; D may be TRBD1 (5 bases). The germline gives CDR1 SGHAT, CDR2 FQNNGV. This CDR3 is 14 amino acids long. V lost 5 bases and J lost 6, with 16 bases in between.

The rearrangement links TRBV5-1 to TRBJ2-7; possibly TRBD1 for D (5 bases). In germline, CDR1 is SGHRS, CDR2 YFSETQ. V lost 0 bases to trimming and J lost 5 bases, with 12 bases between them. CDR3 length: 14 residues. The CDR3 spells CASSLEGRGHEQYF. CDR3 in DNA: TGCGCCAGCAGCTTGGAAGGAAGGGGCCACGAGCAGTACTTC. Filled out from reference TRBV5-1 and TRBJ2-7, the complete variable domain reads KAGVTQTPRYLIKTRGQQVTLSCSPISGHRSVSWYQQTPGQGLQFLFEYFSETQRNKGNFPGRFSGRQFSNSRSEMNVSTLELGDSALYLCASSLEGRGHEQYFGPGTRLTVT.

This chain joins TRBV6-1 and TRBJ2-3, with D possibly matching TRBD2 (5 bases). V was clipped by 2 bases and J by 5 bases, with 14 bases between them. The CDR3 totals 15 residues. CDR1 is MNHNS, CDR2 SASEGT, per germline. The chain's CDR3 is CASSERDLAGDTQYF. CDR3 coding DNA: TGTGCCAGCAGTGAACGGGATCTAGCTGGAGATACGCAGTATTTT.

V is TRBV28 and J is TRBJ1-2; D possibly corresponds to TRBD1 (5 bases). Germline V lookup: CDR1 MDHEN, CDR2 SYDVKM. The ends were cut back, 6 bases at V and 8 bases at J, with 19 bases in the middle. The CDR3 covers 14 residues. The CDR3 is CASRKMGGAVGYTF. CDR3 sequence (DNA): TGTGCCAGCAGGAAAATGGGTGGGGCAGTAGGCTACACCTTC.

This chain uses TRBV11-2 with TRBJ2-1, with 8 bases identical to TRBD2. V was clipped by 5 bases and J by 3 bases; unmatched bases: 3. The germline V gene encodes CDR1 SGHAT and CDR2 FQNNGV. This CDR3 is 14 amino acids long. The CDR3 region has the DNA TGTGCCAGCAGCCGGGGGGGTAACTACAATGAGCAGTTCTTC. Translating gives CASSRGGNYNEQFF.

V usage is TRBV30 and J usage is TRBJ1-1; D is unresolved. The germline V gene encodes CDR1 GTSNPN and CDR2 SVGIG (reference sequence). V was shortened by 2 bases and J by 11 bases, with 18 bases between the two germline ends. The CDR3 totals 13 residues. CDR3 bases: TGTGCCTGGAGTCTCCAAAGGGCGGGAATGGCTTTCTTT. Translation: CAWSLQRAGMAFF.

The chain uses TRBV2 and TRBJ2-7, with 10 bases lining up with TRBD1. V was pared by 10 bases and J by 0 bases, with 9 bases of the junction left unmatched. In germline, CDR1 is SNHLY, CDR2 FYNNEI. CDR3 size: 15 residues. DNA of the CDR3: TGTGCCACCGAAGAGGGACAGGGGAGCTCCTACGAGCAGTACTTC. Translating it yields CATEEGQGSSYEQYF.

The gene calls are TRBV27 and TRBJ2-7, with D possibly TRBD2 on 6 matching bases. CDR3 size: 13 residues. The germline V gene encodes CDR1 MNHEY and CDR2 SMNVEV (reference sequence). The V end was cut by 6 bases, the J end by 6 bases, with 15 bases between. CDR3 in DNA: TGTGCCAGCAGCCAATCGGGGAGGCTCGAGCAGTACTTC. This codes for CASSQSGRLEQYF.

The chain employs TRBV18 and TRBJ1-1, with TRBD1 as a possible D gene (5 bases). Germline CDR1 KGHSH, CDR2 LQKENI. This CDR3 is built from 14 residues. V dropped 6 bases and J dropped 3 bases, with 14 bases sitting between them. CDR3 nucleotide sequence: TGTGCCAGCTCGCTCCAGGGTTCGCACACTGAAGCTTTCTTT. Its translation is CASSLQGSHTEAFF.

This CDR3 is CASSQEETVAYEQYF. Written as DNA, the CDR3 is TGCGCCAGCAGCCAAGAGGAGACGGTAGCCTACGAGCAGTACTTC. The chain recombines TRBV4-1 with TRBJ2-7; D uncertain. The V and J ends lost 0 bases and 2 bases respectively, with 11 bases between them. Germline V CDR1 and CDR2: MGHRA, YSYEKL. CDR3 size: 15 residues.

The chain uses TRBV6-5 and TRBJ2-7, with D possibly being TRBD1 (6 bases). CDR1 MNHEY and CDR2 SVGAGI come from the germline V gene. CDR3 length equals 13 residues. Trimming left V 2 bases short and J 6 bases short, with 11 bases between. DNA of the CDR3: TGTGCCAGCAGTTACGACAGGTATAGCGAGCAGTACTTC. Its translation is CASSYDRYSEQYF.

The V call is TRBV11-2, the J call TRBJ2-7; no clear D gene. The CDR3 covers 14 residues. Germline assignment: CDR1 SGHAT and CDR2 FQNNGV. V lost 5 bases and J 4 bases, leaving 15 bases between the germline ends. The CDR3 sequence: CASSPSGGPYEQYF. Written as DNA, the CDR3 is TGTGCCAGCAGCCCCTCGGGTGGCCCTTACGAGCAGTACTTC. The entire variable domain, with the rest obtained from reference TRBV11-2 and TRBJ2-7, is as follows: EAGVAQSPRYKIIEKRQSVAFWCNPISGHATLYWYQQILGQGPKLLIQFQNNGVVDDSQLPKDRFSAERLKGVDSTLKIQPAKLEDSAVYLCASSPSGGPYEQYFGPGTRLTVT.

The chain recombines TRBV4-1 with TRBJ1-2; D gene unclear. V was trimmed by 0 bases and J by 2 bases, leaving 10 bases between them. The CDR3 totals 15 residues. Germline V gives CDR1 MGHRA, CDR2 YSYEKL. The CDR3 spells CASSQEANRNYGYTF. CDR3 coding DNA: TGCGCCAGCAGCCAAGAAGCAAACCGAAACTATGGCTACACCTTC.